The sequence of this TCR beta chain was determined in a study of T-cell memory formation after mild COVID-19. Study details: There were largely donor-specific TCR clusters. Broader study findings: Clones contracting day 15 to 85 were balanced CD4/CD8; later expanders leaned CD4+. There were some responding clones in pre-infection memory, which suggested that cross-reactive memory had joined.

With constant-segment primers, 5'RACE yielded cDNA libraries of TCR alpha and TCR beta that carried sample barcodes and UMIs. TCRdb itself ran the 5' RACE reads through MiXCR, one entry per CDR3 protein. The table lists around 310,000 distinct CDR3 sequences, 20% to 25% of them singletons. Germline values: CDR1 SGHTA, CDR2 FQGNSA. Unmatched junction bases numbered 12, after V lost 8 bases and J lost 7 bases. CDR3 length: 15 amino acids. The sample holds many counts of this clonotype. As yet, its antigen is unknown. This TCR came from a man aged 18 to 30 who had mild COVID-19 (a few samples of this study predate the infection). Cell type and time point are not known. The rearrangement links TRBV7-2 to TRBJ1-3, with 9 bases aligning to TRBD1. Sequencing was carried out using PBMCs or a T cell subset sorted from them (not recorded which). The CDR3 bases are TGTGCCAGCGGCCGTACCGGGACAGGGCCCAACACCATATATTTT. Its translation: CASGRTGTGPNTIYF.